This T cell receptor beta chain was retrieved from a study of blood T cell repertoires in COVID-19. Enrolled during active infection, Seattle patients were then followed longitudinally. Sequenced by immunoSEQ multiplex PCR; TCRdb stores in-frame clones only, minus some. The table has about 160,000 clones, 75% to 90% seen once; the top ten hold about an eighth. This CDR3 comprises 13 residues. Trimming removed 5 bases from V and 1 base from J, with 8 bases in between. Germline assignment: CDR1 MDHEN and CDR2 SYDVKM. This clonotype originated in a man in his late teens or twenties with COVID-19, enrolled during active disease. The specimen sequenced was peripheral blood. J is TRBJ1-1 and V is TRBV28; D is undetermined. The CDR3 protein is CASSPGRNTEAFF. The CDR3 bases are TGTGCCAGCAGTCCAGGCCGGAACACTGAAGCTTTCTTT.